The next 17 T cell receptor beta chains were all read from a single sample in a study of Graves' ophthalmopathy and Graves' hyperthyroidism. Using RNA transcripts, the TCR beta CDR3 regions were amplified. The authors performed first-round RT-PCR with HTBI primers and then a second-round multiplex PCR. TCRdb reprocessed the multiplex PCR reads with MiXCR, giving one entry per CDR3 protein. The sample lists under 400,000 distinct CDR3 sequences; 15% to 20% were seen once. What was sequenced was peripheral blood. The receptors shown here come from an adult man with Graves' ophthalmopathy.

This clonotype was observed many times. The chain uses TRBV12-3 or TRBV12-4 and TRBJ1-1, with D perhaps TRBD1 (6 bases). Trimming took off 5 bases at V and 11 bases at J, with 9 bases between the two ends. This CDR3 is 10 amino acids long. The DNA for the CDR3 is TGTGCCAGCAGTCTGAGGGGGGCTTTCTTT. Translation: CASSLRGAFF.

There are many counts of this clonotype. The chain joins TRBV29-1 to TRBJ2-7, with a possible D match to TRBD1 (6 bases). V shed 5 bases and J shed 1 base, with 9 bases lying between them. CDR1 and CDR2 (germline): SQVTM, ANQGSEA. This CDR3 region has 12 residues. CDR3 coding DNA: TGCAGCGTTCGGGACATTTCCTACGAGCAGTACTTC. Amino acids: CSVRDISYEQYF.

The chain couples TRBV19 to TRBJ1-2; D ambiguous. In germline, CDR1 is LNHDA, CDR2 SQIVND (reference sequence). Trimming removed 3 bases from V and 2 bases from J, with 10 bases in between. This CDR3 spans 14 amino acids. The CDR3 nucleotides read TGTGCCAGTAGTATCGGGTATCCCAACTATGGCTACACCTTC. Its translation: CASSIGYPNYGYTF.

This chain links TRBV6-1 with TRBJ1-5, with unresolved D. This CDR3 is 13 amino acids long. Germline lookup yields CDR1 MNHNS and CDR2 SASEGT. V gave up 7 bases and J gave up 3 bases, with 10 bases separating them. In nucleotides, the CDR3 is TGTGCCAGCAATGACGGAATCAATCAGCCCCAGCATTTT. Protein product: CASNDGINQPQHF.

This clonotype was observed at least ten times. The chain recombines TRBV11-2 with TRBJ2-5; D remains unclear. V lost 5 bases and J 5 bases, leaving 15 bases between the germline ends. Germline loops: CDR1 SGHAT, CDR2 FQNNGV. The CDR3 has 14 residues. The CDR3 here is CASSRGPTPETQYF. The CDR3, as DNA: TGTGCCAGCAGCCGCGGTCCCACTCCGGAGACCCAGTACTTC. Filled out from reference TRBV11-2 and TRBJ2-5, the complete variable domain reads EAGVAQSPRYKIIEKRQSVAFWCNPISGHATLYWYQQILGQGPKLLIQFQNNGVVDDSQLPKDRFSAERLKGVDSTLKIQPAKLEDSAVYLCASSRGPTPETQYFGPGTRLLVL.

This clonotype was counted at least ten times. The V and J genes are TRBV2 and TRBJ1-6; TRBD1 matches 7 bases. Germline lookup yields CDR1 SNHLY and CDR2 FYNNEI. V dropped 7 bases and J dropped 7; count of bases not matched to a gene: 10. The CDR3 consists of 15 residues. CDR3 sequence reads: CASNLQGRQNSPLHF. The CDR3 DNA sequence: TGTGCCAGCAACCTACAGGGGAGGCAGAATTCACCCCTCCACTTT.

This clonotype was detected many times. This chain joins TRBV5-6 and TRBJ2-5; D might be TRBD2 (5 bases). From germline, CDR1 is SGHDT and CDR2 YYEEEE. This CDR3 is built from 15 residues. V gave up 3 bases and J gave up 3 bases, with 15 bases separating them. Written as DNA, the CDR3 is TGTGCCAGCAGCTCCTCCGGGAATGGTGAAGAGACCCAGTACTTC. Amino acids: CASSSSGNGEETQYF.

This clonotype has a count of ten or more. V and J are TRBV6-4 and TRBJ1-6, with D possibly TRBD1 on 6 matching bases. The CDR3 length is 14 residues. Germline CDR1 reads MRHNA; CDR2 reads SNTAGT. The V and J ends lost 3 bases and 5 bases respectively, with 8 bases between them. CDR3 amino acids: CASSETGNNSPLHF. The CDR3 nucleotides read TGTGCCAGCAGTGAAACAGGGAATAATTCACCCCTCCACTTT.

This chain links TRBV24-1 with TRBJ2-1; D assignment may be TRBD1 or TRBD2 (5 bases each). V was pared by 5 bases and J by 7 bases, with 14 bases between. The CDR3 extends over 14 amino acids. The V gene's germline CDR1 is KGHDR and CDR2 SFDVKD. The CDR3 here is CATSVGTQGNEQFF. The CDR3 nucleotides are TGTGCCACCAGTGTAGGGACCCAGGGTAATGAGCAGTTCTTC.

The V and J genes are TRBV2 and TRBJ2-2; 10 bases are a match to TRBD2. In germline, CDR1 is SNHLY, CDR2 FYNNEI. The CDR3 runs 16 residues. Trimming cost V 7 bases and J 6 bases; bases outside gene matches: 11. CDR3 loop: CASIPAIAGGSGELFF. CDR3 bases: TGTGCCAGCATCCCTGCAATAGCGGGAGGCTCCGGGGAGCTGTTTTTT.

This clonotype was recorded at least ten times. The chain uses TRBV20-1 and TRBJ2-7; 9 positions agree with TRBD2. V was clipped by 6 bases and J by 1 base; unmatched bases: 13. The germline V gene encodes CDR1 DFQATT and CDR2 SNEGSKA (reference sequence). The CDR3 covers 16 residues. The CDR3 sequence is CSAHLAGQGYSYEQYF. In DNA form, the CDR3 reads TGCAGTGCACATCTAGCGGGGCAGGGGTATTCCTACGAGCAGTACTTC.

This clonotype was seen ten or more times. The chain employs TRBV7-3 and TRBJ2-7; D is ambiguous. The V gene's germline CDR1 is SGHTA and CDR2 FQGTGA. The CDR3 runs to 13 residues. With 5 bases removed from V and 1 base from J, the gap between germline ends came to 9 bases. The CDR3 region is CASSIGRSYEQYF. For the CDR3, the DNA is TGTGCCAGCAGCATAGGACGGTCCTACGAGCAGTACTTC.

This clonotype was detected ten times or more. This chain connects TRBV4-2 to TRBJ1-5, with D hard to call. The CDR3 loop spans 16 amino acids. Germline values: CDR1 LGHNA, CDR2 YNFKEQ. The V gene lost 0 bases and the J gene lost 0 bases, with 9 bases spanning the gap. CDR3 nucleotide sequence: TGTGCCAGCAGCCAAGAGTCGGGTTATAGCAATCAGCCCCAGCATTTT. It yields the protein CASSQESGYSNQPQHF.

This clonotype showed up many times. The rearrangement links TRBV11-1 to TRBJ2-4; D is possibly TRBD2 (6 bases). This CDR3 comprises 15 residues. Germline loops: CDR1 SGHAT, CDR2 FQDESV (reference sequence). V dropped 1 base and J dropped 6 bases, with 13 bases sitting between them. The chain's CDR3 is CASSLVGTQRNIQYF. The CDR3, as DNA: TGTGCCAGCAGCTTAGTGGGGACTCAGAGAAACATTCAGTACTTC.

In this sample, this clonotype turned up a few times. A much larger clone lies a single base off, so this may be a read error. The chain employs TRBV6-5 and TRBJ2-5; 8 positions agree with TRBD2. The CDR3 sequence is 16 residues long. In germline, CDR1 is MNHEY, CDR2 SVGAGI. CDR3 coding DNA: TGCGCCAGCAGTTCGCCCGGGACTAGACAGGAAGAGACCCAGAACTTC. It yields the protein CASSSPGTRQEETQNF.

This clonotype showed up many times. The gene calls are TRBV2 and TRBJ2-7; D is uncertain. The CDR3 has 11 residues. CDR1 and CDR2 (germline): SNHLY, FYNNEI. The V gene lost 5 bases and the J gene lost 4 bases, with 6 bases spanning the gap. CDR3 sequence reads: CASSTEYEQYF. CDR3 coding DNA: TGTGCCAGCAGTACAGAATACGAGCAGTACTTC.

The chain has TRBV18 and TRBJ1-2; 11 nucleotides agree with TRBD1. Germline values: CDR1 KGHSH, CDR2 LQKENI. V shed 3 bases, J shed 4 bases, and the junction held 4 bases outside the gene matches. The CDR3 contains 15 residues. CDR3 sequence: CASSPGQGAAYGYTF. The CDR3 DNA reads TGTGCCAGCTCACCCGGACAGGGGGCAGCCTATGGCTACACCTTC.